Listed below are T cell receptor beta chains from one sample, sequenced in a study of T cells in Graves' hyperthyroidism and ophthalmopathy. TCRdb itself ran the multiplex PCR reads through MiXCR, one entry per CDR3 protein. Among under 400,000 distinct CDR3 sequences, 15% to 17% were seen once, and the ten largest hold 25% to 35%. The sequencing sample was made of blood. The receptors here all came from a woman aged 18-30 years with Graves' hyperthyroidism that later progressed to Graves' ophthalmopathy. The CDR3 runs from the conserved cysteine through the conserved F or W. Fields, in order: J gene, V gene, D gene, clone size, CDR3 DNA, CDR3 protein. The D gene is left open where the match is weak. A clone size is listed for some rows: how often the clone was seen (once, few, many), or a class if it is expanded.

J gene: TRBJ1-2; V gene: TRBV6-2/TRBV6-3; D gene: NA; clone size: many; CDR3 DNA: TGTGCCAGCAGTTACTCGACCCCGACTCGGAATGGCTACACCTTC; CDR3 protein: CASSYSTPTRNGYTF
J gene: TRBJ2-2; V gene: TRBV7-7; D gene: NA; clone size: many; CDR3 DNA: TGTGCTAGCAGCGCAGGGAGTGACACCGGGGAGCTGTTTTTT; CDR3 protein: CASSAGSDTGELFF
J gene: TRBJ1-1; V gene: TRBV28; D gene: TRBD1; clone size: NA; CDR3 DNA: TGTGCCAGCAGCCCCGGGACAGAAAGTACTGAAGCTTTCTTT; CDR3 protein: CASSPGTESTEAFF
J gene: TRBJ2-1; V gene: TRBV10-2; D gene: NA; clone size: NA; CDR3 DNA: TGCGCCAGCAGTGATGGGGTCTTGTCCTACAATGAGCAGTTCTTC; CDR3 protein: CASSDGVLSYNEQFF
J gene: TRBJ2-3; V gene: TRBV24-1; D gene: NA; clone size: few; CDR3 DNA: TGTGCCACCAGTGATTGGCAGAGCACAGATACGCAGTATTTT; CDR3 protein: CATSDWQSTDTQYF
J gene: TRBJ1-6; V gene: TRBV10-3; D gene: TRBD1; clone size: many; CDR3 DNA: TGTGCCATCAGTGCGACAGGGGGCGGTAATTCACCCCTCCACTTT; CDR3 protein: CAISATGGGNSPLHF
J gene: TRBJ1-4; V gene: TRBV29-1; D gene: TRBD1; clone size: NA; CDR3 DNA: TGCAGCGTAGCCCCGGGACAGTTCCAAAAACTGTTTTTT; CDR3 protein: CSVAPGQFQKLFF
J gene: TRBJ2-1; V gene: TRBV4-3; D gene: TRBD1; clone size: NA; CDR3 DNA: TGCGCCAGCAGCACACCCGGGACAGGGGAAATTAATGAGCAGTTCTTC; CDR3 protein: CASSTPGTGEINEQFF
J gene: TRBJ1-5; V gene: TRBV9; D gene: NA; clone size: NA; CDR3 DNA: TGTGCCAGCAGCGTAGGCTCGGCAGGTCAGCCCCAGCATTTT; CDR3 protein: CASSVGSAGQPQHF
J gene: TRBJ1-3; V gene: TRBV10-3; D gene: NA; clone size: few; CDR3 DNA: TGTGCCATCTCAGATAGGGACATCTCTGGAAACACCATATATTTT; CDR3 protein: CAISDRDISGNTIYF
J gene: TRBJ2-1; V gene: TRBV7-3; D gene: NA; clone size: few; CDR3 DNA: TGTGCCAGCAGCTTAACGGGGGTGAACAATGAGCAGTTCTTC; CDR3 protein: CASSLTGVNNEQFF
J gene: TRBJ1-2; V gene: TRBV27; D gene: NA; clone size: many; CDR3 DNA: TGTGCCAGCAGTCCAAAAGGGGGATACTATGGCTACACCTTC; CDR3 protein: CASSPKGGYYGYTF
J gene: TRBJ1-1; V gene: TRBV10-1; D gene: NA; clone size: few; CDR3 DNA: TGCGCCAGCAGTGAGTCGAGGGCCGGGAGAGCTTTCTTT; CDR3 protein: CASSESRAGRAFF
J gene: TRBJ2-4; V gene: TRBV4-1; D gene: NA; clone size: few; CDR3 DNA: TGCGCCAGCAGCACCCAGCATGGGGGGCTGGCCAAAAACATTCAGTACTTC; CDR3 protein: CASSTQHGGLAKNIQYF
J gene: TRBJ2-7; V gene: TRBV6-2/TRBV6-3; D gene: NA; clone size: many; CDR3 DNA: TGTGCCAGCAGTTACTCTGCCGGACGGACCAACTACGAGCAGTACTTC; CDR3 protein: CASSYSAGRTNYEQYF
J gene: TRBJ1-2; V gene: TRBV20-1; D gene: NA; clone size: many; CDR3 DNA: TGCAGTGCTAGAGAGGGGGAGCGAGTTGATGGCTACACCTTC; CDR3 protein: CSAREGERVDGYTF
J gene: TRBJ1-6; V gene: TRBV12-3/TRBV12-4; D gene: NA; clone size: many; CDR3 DNA: TGTGCCAGCAGTTTACGGGCAGGCCCACCGGGCAATTCACCCCTCCACTTT; CDR3 protein: CASSLRAGPPGNSPLHF
J gene: TRBJ2-7; V gene: TRBV7-9; D gene: TRBD2; clone size: many; CDR3 DNA: TGTGCCAGCAGCTCCAGAGGTCGGCAGGGGACTAGCGAGAAGTACGAGCAGTACTTC; CDR3 protein: CASSSRGRQGTSEKYEQYF
J gene: TRBJ2-7; V gene: TRBV30; D gene: TRBD2; clone size: many; CDR3 DNA: TGTGCCTGGAGTGTACCATTATGGACTAGCGGCTATAGCTCCTACGAGCAGTACTTC; CDR3 protein: CAWSVPLWTSGYSSYEQYF
J gene: TRBJ2-7; V gene: TRBV20-1; D gene: NA; clone size: NA; CDR3 DNA: TGCAGTGGGACAATCCCGGACGCCTCACGACATTCCTACGAGCAGTACTTC; CDR3 protein: CSGTIPDASRHSYEQYF
J gene: TRBJ2-1; V gene: TRBV4-1; D gene: TRBD2; clone size: few; CDR3 DNA: TGCGCCAGCAACGGACTAGCGGGAGGGCCGTCTTGGTTCTTC; CDR3 protein: CASNGLAGGPSWFF
J gene: TRBJ2-5; V gene: TRBV9; D gene: TRBD2; clone size: few; CDR3 DNA: TGTGCCAGCAGCGTAGATTCGGGACTAGCGTCGGAGACCCAGTACTTC; CDR3 protein: CASSVDSGLASETQYF
J gene: TRBJ2-7; V gene: TRBV10-1; D gene: NA; clone size: few; CDR3 DNA: TGCGCCAACACAGGGATCGCCTACGAGCAGTACTTC; CDR3 protein: CANTGIAYEQYF
J gene: TRBJ2-1; V gene: TRBV27; D gene: NA; clone size: many; CDR3 DNA: TGTGCCAGCAGTCCGCAGGCCATCCAGGCCAATGAGCAGTTCTTC; CDR3 protein: CASSPQAIQANEQFF
J gene: TRBJ1-1; V gene: TRBV7-8; D gene: NA; clone size: NA; CDR3 DNA: TGTGCCAGCAGCTGGTGGGGGGCTGACCTTATGAACACTGAAGCTTTCTTT; CDR3 protein: CASSWWGADLMNTEAFF
J gene: TRBJ2-5; V gene: TRBV20-1; D gene: NA; clone size: few; CDR3 DNA: TGCAGTGCTGCGAAAAGGGAGACCCAGTACTTC; CDR3 protein: CSAAKRETQYF
J gene: TRBJ1-6; V gene: TRBV4-1; D gene: TRBD1; clone size: NA; CDR3 DNA: TGCGCCAGCAGCCAGGGCGACAGGGCGAATTCACCCCTCCACTTT; CDR3 protein: CASSQGDRANSPLHF
J gene: TRBJ2-1; V gene: TRBV11-2; D gene: NA; clone size: many; CDR3 DNA: TGTGCCAGTACCCGGAGGAGAGATTCGGGCAATGAGCAGTTCTTC; CDR3 protein: CASTRRRDSGNEQFF
J gene: TRBJ2-7; V gene: TRBV27; D gene: TRBD2; clone size: many; CDR3 DNA: TGTGCCAGCAGTTTAGGGACTAGCGTCTACGAGCAGTACTTC; CDR3 protein: CASSLGTSVYEQYF